Listed here are 8 T cell receptor beta chains from one sample, sequenced in a study of blood T cells in healthy people across ages. A J-beta primer mix and a sample-barcoded 5' primer were used in a second PCR of roughly 6 to 12 cycles. MiXCR, applied by TCRdb to the 5' RACE reads, yields one record per CDR3 protein. The sample consists of approximately 880,000 distinct CDR3 sequences, around 49% of them appearing once. The sequenced sample was blood. These receptors were collected from a man aged 30 to 39 in good health.

The chain employs TRBV24-1 and TRBJ1-1; no reliable D call. V was trimmed by 3 bases and J by 4 bases, leaving 5 bases between them. CDR1 and CDR2 from the germline V gene are KGHDR and SFDVKD. The CDR3 runs to 12 residues. The DNA for the CDR3 is TGTGCCACCAGTGATCTTGGCACTGAAGCTTTCTTT. Its protein product is CATSDLGTEAFF.

On this clonotype: The junction does not match germline at one end; this may be a read error. The genes are TRBV18 and TRBJ2-7; the D gene could be TRBD1 or TRBD2 (5 bases each). CDR3 length equals 15 residues. In germline, CDR1 is KGHSH, CDR2 LQKENI. CDR3 region: CAGSPGSGRTYEQYF. CDR3 nucleotide sequence: TGTGCCGGCTCACCAGGGAGCGGACGGACCTACGAGCAGTACTTC. Combining the CDR3 with reference TRBV18 and TRBJ2-7 gives the whole variable domain NAGVMQNPRHLVRRRGQEARLRCSPMKGHSHVYWYRQLPEEGLKFMVYLQKENIIDESGMPKERFSAEFPKEGPSILRIQQVVRGDSAAYFCAGSPGSGRTYEQYFGPGTRLTVT.

This chain uses TRBV11-2 with TRBJ1-2, with 8 bases aligning to TRBD1. The CDR3 totals 15 residues. V was clipped by 4 bases and J by 3 bases; unmatched bases: 7. Germline-derived CDR1 and CDR2 are SGHAT and FQNNGV. The CDR3 loop is CASSSRQGKDYGYTF. The CDR3 nucleotides read TGTGCCAGCAGCTCCAGACAGGGGAAGGACTATGGCTACACCTTC. Full variable domain (rest looked up from reference TRBV11-2 and TRBJ1-2): EAGVAQSPRYKIIEKRQSVAFWCNPISGHATLYWYQQILGQGPKLLIQFQNNGVVDDSQLPKDRFSAERLKGVDSTLKIQPAKLEDSAVYLCASSSRQGKDYGYTFGSGTRLTVV.

This clonotype was found once. The chain carries TRBV3-1 and TRBJ2-7; 7 nucleotides line up with TRBD1. The germline V gene has CDR1 LGHDT and CDR2 YNNKEL (reference sequence). V lost 7 bases, J lost 3 bases, and 15 bases stayed unmatched. The CDR3 sequence is 16 residues long. The CDR3 sequence is CASTSSSRDRGYEQYF. The CDR3 DNA reads TGTGCCAGCACGTCCTCTTCTCGGGACAGAGGCTACGAGCAGTACTTC.

The chain employs TRBV7-2 and TRBJ2-3; D is perhaps TRBD2 (6 bases). The CDR3 has 16 amino acids. V was cut by 3 bases and J by 3 bases, with 16 bases left in between. Germline V gene sequence: CDR1 SGHTA, CDR2 FQGNSA. Written as DNA, the CDR3 is TGTGCCAGCAGCTTCCGGAGGGCCGGTGGGACAGATACGCAGTATTTT. Amino acid sequence: CASSFRRAGGTDTQYF.

A word on this clonotype: One end of the junction fails to match germline, which may point to a read error. The chain carries TRBV5-8 and TRBJ2-5, with D unresolved. The CDR3 consists of 11 residues. CDR1 and CDR2 (germline): SGHTS, YDEGEE. The CDR3 nucleotides read TGTGCCGGCAGACGCAACAATGAGCAGTACTTC. Its translation is CAGRRNNEQYF.

This clonotype appeared a few times. This chain uses TRBV18 with TRBJ2-1, with TRBD2 matching 10 bases. V lost 4 bases to trimming and J lost 8 bases; unmatched junction nucleotides: 8. CDR3 size: 15 residues. The V gene's germline CDR1 is KGHSH and CDR2 LQKENI. CDR3 amino acids: CASSLGIAGGDEQFF. CDR3 coding DNA: TGTGCCAGCTCACTTGGAATAGCGGGGGGCGATGAGCAGTTCTTC.

This clonotype was seen only a few times. The rearrangement links TRBV7-2 to TRBJ1-1; no reliable D call. Germline V gene sequence: CDR1 SGHTA, CDR2 FQGNSA. V was pared by 6 bases and J by 2 bases, with 13 bases between. The CDR3 loop spans 14 amino acids. CDR3 sequence: CASSPPVGNTEAFF. The CDR3 DNA is TGTGCCAGCAGTCCTCCGGTCGGAAACACTGAAGCTTTCTTT. The complete variable domain, with remaining parts taken from reference TRBV7-2 and TRBJ1-1, reads GAGVSQSPSNKVTEKGKDVELRCDPISGHTALYWYRQSLGQGLEFLIYFQGNSAPDKSGLPSDRFSAERTGGSVSTLTIQRTQQEDSAVYLCASSPPVGNTEAFFGQGTRLTVV.